This entry describes one T cell receptor beta chain. The data belong to a study of shared clonotypes between healthy human individuals. The data were produced by immunoSEQ multiplex PCR, yet TCRdb's version contains in-frame clones alone and is incomplete. Of around 2,000,000 clones in the sample, about 95% were seen once. The naive CD8 subset, CD45RO-negative cells positively selected for CCR7, excluded terminally differentiated effector memory CD45RA+ cells. This sequence originates from a man between 18 and 35 years old in good health. Sequencing was carried out using naive CD8+ T cells sorted from blood.

The CDR3 nucleotides read TGTGCCAGCAGTCCCAGCGGGGGGGCCGTTTCCTACGAGCAGTACTTC. It translates to CASSPSGGAVSYEQYF. V is TRBV27 and J is TRBJ2-7; 10 bases agree with TRBD2. V shed 5 bases and J 1 base; nucleotides not matched to a gene: 8. The CDR3 sequence is 16 residues long. Germline CDR1 reads MNHEY; CDR2 reads SMNVEV (reference sequence).